This T cell receptor beta chain is from a study of radiation and T cells in renal cell carcinoma. The study's findings and limits: No pretreatment tumor biopsies were available for baseline clonotypes. From baseline, blood top tumor clonotypes peaked at 2 weeks post-radiation.

V was pared by 1 base and J by 6 bases, with 2 bases of the junction left unmatched. Germline values: CDR1 MGHRA, CDR2 YSYEKL. This CDR3 region has 15 residues. Assay used: immunoSEQ multiplex PCR; TCRdb lists only in-frame clones, some missing. There are about 77,000 clones in the sample; roughly 80% occur only once, and about 2.5% lies in the top ten. Turning to this clone: Its matching antigen is unknown.

Time point specified: blood 4 weeks post-SBRT, at nephrectomy. Treatment defined: 15 Gy SBRT to primary tumor, nephrectomy 4 weeks later. Nephrectomy followed 15 Gy stereotactic body radiation by 4 weeks. Blood was sampled at baseline, 2 weeks and 4 weeks after SBRT. This TCR was recovered from a woman in her fifties or sixties with renal cell carcinoma. The chain joins TRBV4-1 to TRBJ2-1; 11 bases match TRBD1. The sample in question was blood, obtained from a patient whose treatment included radiotherapy and nephrectomy. CDR3 sequence (DNA): TGCGCCAGCAGCCAAGCCGGGACAGGGGGCAATGAGCAGTTCTTC. It yields the protein CASSQAGTGGNEQFF.